This TCR beta chain was sequenced during a study of cytomegalovirus exposure and HLA in healthy donors. With 60 Vbeta and 13 Jbeta primers, the PCR was carried out. Generated by immunoSEQ multiplex PCR, the TCRdb table keeps only in-frame clones and is missing some. This sample has 90,000 or so clones, with around three fifths found just once. CDR1 and CDR2 from the germline V gene are SGHRS and YFSETQ. The CDR3 has 14 amino acids. Trimming took 0 bases from V and 0 from J, leaving 4 bases between them. The material sequenced was PBMCs. This clonotype was sampled from a boy under 18 in good health and CMV-seropositive. This sequence joins TRBV5-1 and TRBJ1-5; unclear D gene. CDR3 nucleotides: TGCGCCAGCAGCTTGGACAGTAGCAATCAGCCCCAGCATTTT. Protein sequence: CASSLDSSNQPQHF.